This T cell receptor (beta chain) was profiled in a study of blood T cell repertoires in COVID-19. Study-level background: The cDNA or gDNA used as material had been derived from T cells, B-cell-depleted T cells, or PBMCs.

The germline CDR1 and CDR2 sequences are SGHNT and YYREEE (reference sequence). The J segment lost 4 bases and the V segment lost 2 bases, leaving 5 bases of the junction unmatched. CDR3 length: 14 residues. Clones were sequenced by immunoSEQ multiplex PCR, and TCRdb holds only the in-frame ones, with some missing. The sample has 170,000 or so clones, about 82% seen once. The TCR comes from a man aged 50 to 60 with active or convalescent COVID-19. The chain couples TRBV5-4 to TRBJ2-7, with 8 bases matching TRBD1. The sequencing input was peripheral blood. The CDR3 nucleotides read TGTGCCAGCAGCTTCACCGGGACAGGTTACGAGCAGTACTTC. It translates to CASSFTGTGYEQYF.